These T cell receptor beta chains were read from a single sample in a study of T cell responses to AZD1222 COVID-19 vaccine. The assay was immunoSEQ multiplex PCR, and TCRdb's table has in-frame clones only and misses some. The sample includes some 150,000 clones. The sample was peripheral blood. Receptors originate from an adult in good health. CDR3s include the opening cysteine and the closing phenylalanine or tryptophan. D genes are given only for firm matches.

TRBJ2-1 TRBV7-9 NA CASSAPVGAPWGEQFF TGTGCCAGCAGCGCCCCGGTTGGGGCCCCGTGGGGGGAGCAGTTCTTC
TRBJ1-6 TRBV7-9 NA CASSLRSSSYNSPLHF TGTGCCAGCAGCTTACGCAGTAGCTCCTATAATTCACCCCTCCACTTT
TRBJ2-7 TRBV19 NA CASSIGESYEQYF TGTGCCAGTAGTATAGGAGAGTCCTACGAGCAGTACTTC
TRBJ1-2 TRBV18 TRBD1 CASSPSGQLNYGYTF TGTGCCAGCTCACCGTCGGGACAGTTAAACTATGGCTACACCTTC
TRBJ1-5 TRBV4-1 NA CASSQAPRGANQPQHF TGCGCCAGCAGCCAAGCCCCCCGGGGGGCAAATCAGCCCCAGCATTTT
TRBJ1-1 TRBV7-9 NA CASSHKVDTEAFF TGTGCCAGCAGCCATAAGGTAGATACTGAAGCTTTCTTT
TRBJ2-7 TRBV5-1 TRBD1 CASSPDRAYYEQYF TGCGCCAGCAGCCCGGACAGGGCCTACTACGAGCAGTACTTC
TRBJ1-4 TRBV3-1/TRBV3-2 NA CASSQSTGLRGSEKLFF TGTGCCAGCAGCCAATCTACCGGACTCCGAGGAAGTGAAAAACTGTTTTTT
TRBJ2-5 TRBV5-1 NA CASRRTEETQYF TGCGCCAGCAGACGGACCGAAGAGACCCAGTACTTC
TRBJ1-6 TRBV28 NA CASTLGGGFYNSPLHF TGTGCCAGCACCCTGGGGGGGGGCTTTTATAATTCACCCCTCCACTTT
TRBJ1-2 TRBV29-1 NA CSVERGDGYTF TGCAGCGTTGAAAGAGGGGACGGCTACACCTTC
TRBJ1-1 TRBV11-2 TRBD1 CASSLRGRGEAFF TGTGCCAGCAGCTTAAGGGGGCGCGGTGAAGCTTTCTTT
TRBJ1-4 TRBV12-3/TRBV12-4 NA CASSPNEKLFF TGTGCCAGCAGTCCTAATGAAAAACTGTTTTTT
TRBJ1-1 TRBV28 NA CASSTTANLNTEAFF TGTGCCAGCAGCACTACAGCAAATCTGAACACTGAAGCTTTCTTT
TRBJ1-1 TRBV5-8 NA CASSWTMGEAFF TGTGCCAGCAGCTGGACGATGGGGGAAGCTTTCTTT
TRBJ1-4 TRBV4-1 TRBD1 CASSHGRDRRNEKLFF TGCGCCAGCAGCCACGGACGGGACAGAAGAAATGAAAAACTGTTTTTT
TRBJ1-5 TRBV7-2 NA CASSLTGPNQPQHF TGTGCCAGCAGCTTGACAGGACCAAATCAGCCCCAGCATTTT
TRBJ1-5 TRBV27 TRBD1 CASSGGQPSNQPQHF TGTGCCAGCAGTGGGGGACAGCCTAGCAATCAGCCCCAGCATTTT
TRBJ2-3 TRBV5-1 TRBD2 CASSLGLAGGFTDTQYF TGCGCCAGCAGCTTGGGACTAGCGGGGGGGTTCACAGATACGCAGTATTTT
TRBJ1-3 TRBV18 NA CASSPPGTIRSIYF TGTGCCAGCTCACCACCAGGGACCATACGTTCCATATATTTT
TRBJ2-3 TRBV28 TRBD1 CASSHRDRVKDTQYF TGTGCCAGCAGTCACCGGGACAGGGTGAAAGATACGCAGTATTTT
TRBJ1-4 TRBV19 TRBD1 CASSIPPGQGNEKLFF TGTGCCAGTAGTATACCGCCGGGACAGGGTAATGAAAAACTGTTTTTT
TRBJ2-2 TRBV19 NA CASSIDLRQVGELFF TGTGCCAGTAGTATAGACCTGAGGCAGGTCGGGGAGCTGTTTTTT
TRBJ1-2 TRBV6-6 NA CASSYEGRDPYGYTF TGTGCCAGCAGTTACGAGGGAAGGGACCCCTATGGCTACACCTTC
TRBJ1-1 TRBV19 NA CASSTGILAFF TGTGCCAGTAGTACAGGGATCTTGGCTTTCTTT
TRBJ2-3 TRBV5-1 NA CASSFNEGDTQYF TGCGCCAGCAGCTTCAACGAGGGAGATACGCAGTATTTT
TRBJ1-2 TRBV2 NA CASSLVDYGYTF TGTGCCAGCAGTTTAGTAGACTATGGCTACACCTTC
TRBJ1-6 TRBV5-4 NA CASSLDRGNYNSPLHF TGTGCCAGCAGCTTGGATAGGGGGAACTATAATTCACCCCTCCACTTT
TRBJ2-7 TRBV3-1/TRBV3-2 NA CASSQGLFLGEQYF TGTGCCAGCAGCCAGGGGCTCTTTCTGGGCGAGCAGTACTTC
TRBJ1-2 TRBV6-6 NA CASTSGSINYGYTF TGTGCCAGCACCTCCGGGAGCATTAACTATGGCTACACCTTC
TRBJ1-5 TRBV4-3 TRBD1 CASSQATGGDQPQHF TGCGCCAGCAGCCAAGCAACAGGGGGCGATCAGCCCCAGCATTTT
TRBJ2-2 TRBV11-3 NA CASSLLPPRRMGTGELFF TGTGCCAGCAGCTTACTCCCCCCCCGTAGGATGGGGACCGGGGAGCTTTTTTTT
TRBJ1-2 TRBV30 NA CAWWGGVPGYTF TGTGCCTGGTGGGGAGGGGTGCCTGGCTACACCTTC
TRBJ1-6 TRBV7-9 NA CASSLSGRGNSPLHF TGTGCCAGCAGCTTATCCGGACGGGGTAATTCACCCCTCCACTTT
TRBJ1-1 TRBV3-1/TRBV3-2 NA CASSRGSNTEAFF TGTGCCAGCAGCCGAGGGTCGAACACTGAAGCTTTCTTT
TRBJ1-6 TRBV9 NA CASSVAAENSPLHF TGTGCCAGCAGCGTAGCTGCAGAGAATTCACCCCTCCACTTT
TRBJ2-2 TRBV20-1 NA CSASDTGELFF TGCAGTGCTAGTGATACCGGGGAGCTGTTTTTT
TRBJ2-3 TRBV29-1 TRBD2 CSATGGVRDTQYF TGCAGCGCTACCGGGGGGGTCCGCGATACGCAGTATTTT
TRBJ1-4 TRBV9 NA CASSVRTEGELFF TGTGCCAGCAGCGTCCGGACAGAGGGGGAACTGTTTTTT
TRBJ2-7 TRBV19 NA CASSIAGSGYEQYF TGTGCCAGTAGTATCGCCGGGTCGGGCTACGAGCAGTACTTC
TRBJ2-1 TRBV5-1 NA CASSRDSYNEQFF TGCGCCAGCAGCCGGGACTCCTACAATGAGCAGTTCTTC
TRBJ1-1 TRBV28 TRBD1 CASRILGGITGGTEAFF TGTGCCAGCAGAATTTTAGGGGGCATTACAGGAGGGACTGAAGCTTTCTTT
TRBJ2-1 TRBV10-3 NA CAISPDTGGVENEQFF TGTGCCATCAGCCCAGATACAGGGGGGGTAGAGAATGAGCAGTTCTTC
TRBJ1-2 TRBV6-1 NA CASSDPTYGYTF TGTGCCAGCAGTGACCCGACATATGGCTACACCTTC
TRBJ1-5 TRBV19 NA CASMFRGDQPQHF TGTGCCAGTATGTTCAGGGGCGATCAGCCCCAGCATTTT
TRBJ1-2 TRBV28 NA CATSDSPNYGYTF TGTGCCACCTCGGACAGCCCGAACTATGGCTACACCTTC
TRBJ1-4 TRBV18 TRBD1 CASSPGPGQTNEKLFF TGTGCCAGCTCACCAGGTCCGGGACAGACTAATGAAAAACTGTTTTTT
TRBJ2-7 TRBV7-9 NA CASSESLRARSSYEQYF TGTGCCAGCAGCGAATCCTTACGGGCACGGAGCTCCTACGAGCAGTACTTC
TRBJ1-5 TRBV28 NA CASSLAGYNQPQHF TGTGCCAGCAGTCTGGCCGGCTACAATCAGCCCCAGCATTTT
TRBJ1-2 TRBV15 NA CATSSFKGQDYGYTF TGTGCCACCAGCAGTTTTAAGGGGCAGGACTATGGCTACACCTTC
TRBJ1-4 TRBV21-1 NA CASSPRQGANEKLFF TGTGCCAGCAGCCCGCGACAGGGCGCTAATGAAAAACTGTTTTTT
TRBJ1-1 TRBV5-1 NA CASNRDGYTEAFF TGCGCCAGCAACAGGGATGGGTACACTGAAGCTTTCTTT
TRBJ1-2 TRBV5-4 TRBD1 CASSPKDRPYGYTF TGTGCCAGCAGCCCCAAGGACAGGCCCTATGGCTACACCTTC
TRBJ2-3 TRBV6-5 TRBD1 CASRRQGSIDTQYF TGTGCCAGCCGCCGACAGGGGTCGATAGATACGCAGTATTTT
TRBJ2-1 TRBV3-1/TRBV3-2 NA CASSQGMQGSYNEQFF TGTGCCAGCAGCCAAGGAATGCAGGGGTCCTACAATGAGCAGTTCTTC
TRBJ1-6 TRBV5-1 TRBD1 CASRLDREVLSYNSPLHF TGCGCCAGCAGATTGGACAGGGAAGTCCTCTCCTATAATTCACCCCTCCACTTT
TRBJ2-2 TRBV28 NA CASRLGPGELFF TGTGCCAGCCGATTAGGTCCCGGGGAGCTGTTTTTT